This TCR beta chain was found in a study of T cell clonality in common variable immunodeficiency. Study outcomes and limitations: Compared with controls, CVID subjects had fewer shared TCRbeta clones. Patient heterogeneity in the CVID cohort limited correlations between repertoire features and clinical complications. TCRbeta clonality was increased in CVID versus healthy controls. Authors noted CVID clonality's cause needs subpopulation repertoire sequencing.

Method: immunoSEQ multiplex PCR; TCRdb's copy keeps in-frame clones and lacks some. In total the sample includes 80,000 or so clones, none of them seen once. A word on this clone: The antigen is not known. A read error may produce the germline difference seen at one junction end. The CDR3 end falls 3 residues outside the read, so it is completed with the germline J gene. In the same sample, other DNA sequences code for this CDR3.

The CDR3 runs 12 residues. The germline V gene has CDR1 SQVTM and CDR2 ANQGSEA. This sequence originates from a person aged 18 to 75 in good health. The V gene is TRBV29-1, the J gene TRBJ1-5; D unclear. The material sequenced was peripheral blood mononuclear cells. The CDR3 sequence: CSVGDSNQPQHF. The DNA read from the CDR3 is TGCAGCGTTGGTGATAGCAACCAGCCC.